The 20 T cell receptor beta chains given below trace back to one sample, sequenced in a study of CD8 T cells in ankylosing spondylitis (dated by TCRdb to about 2017). Library method: 5' RACE. Sequencing was carried out with an Illumina HiSeq 2500. The raw public reads went through TCRdb reprocessing: fastp at Q25, MiXCR clone calling, in-frame beta chains kept. Rows with one shared CDR3 protein collapse into an entry with the most common genes and DNA. Here the sample has around 210,000 distinct CDR3 sequences; 8.2% occur a single time. The ten largest clones capture 4% to 5.5% of the sample. The sequenced material came from blood, either unsorted or a sorted T cell fraction (not recorded which). These TCRs come from a female donor with ankylosing spondylitis or in good health (not recorded which).

This sequence joins TRBV11-2 and TRBJ2-6; the D is unclear. The CDR3 consists of 19 residues. Trimming shortened V by 5 bases and J by 0 bases, and 20 bases separated the two germline ends. The germline CDR1 and CDR2 sequences are SGHAT and FQNNGV. CDR3 sequence reads: CASSPLGSALSSGANVLTF. The CDR3 DNA is TGTGCCAGCAGCCCCCTGGGGTCCGCGCTAAGCTCTGGGGCCAACGTCCTGACTTTC.

This clonotype was seen ten or more times. This chain uses TRBV12-3 or TRBV12-4 with TRBJ2-5, with TRBD2 matching over 8 bases. The CDR3 spans 15 residues. Trimming removed 3 bases from V and 5 bases from J; junction bases left unmatched: 8. CDR3 sequence (DNA): TGTGCCAGCAGTTTGTCCCGGGAGGGGGGGGAGACCCAGTACTTC. Translating it yields CASSLSREGGETQYF.

On this clonotype itself: Given a much more abundant clone one base away, this may be a read error. CDR3 sequence: CASNSNREGGYTF. In nucleotides, the CDR3 is TGTGCCAGCAACTCTAACCGCGAAGGGGGCTACACCTTC. The chain uses TRBV11-1 and TRBJ1-2; unclear D gene. CDR3 length: 13 amino acids. Germline CDR1 reads SGHAT; CDR2 reads FQDESV (reference sequence). V shed 7 bases and J shed 8 bases, with 17 bases lying between them.

Many counts were recorded for this clonotype. The rearrangement uses TRBV4-3 and TRBJ2-3; D is ambiguous. The V gene's germline CDR1 is LGHNA and CDR2 YSLEER. This CDR3 contains 16 residues. Trimming removed 0 bases from V and 3 bases from J, with 13 bases in between. The CDR3 reads CASSQEARVWTDTQYF. The CDR3 DNA follows: TGCGCCAGCAGCCAAGAAGCAAGGGTTTGGACAGATACGCAGTATTTT.

This clonotype was picked up a small number of times. The chain recombines TRBV29-1 with TRBJ2-7, with D hard to call. Trimming took 4 bases from V and 2 from J, leaving 9 bases between them. The CDR3 is made up of 12 amino acids. CDR1 SQVTM and CDR2 ANQGSEA come from the germline V gene. The CDR3 sequence is CSVGERAYEQYF. The CDR3, as DNA: TGCAGCGTTGGAGAGAGAGCCTACGAGCAGTACTTC.

This clonotype was found many times. The chain combines TRBV19 with TRBJ1-1; the D gene is possibly TRBD1 (5 bases). V lost 5 bases, J lost 4 bases, and 20 bases lay in between. The CDR3 is made up of 16 amino acids. Germline loops: CDR1 LNHDA, CDR2 SQIVND (reference sequence). The CDR3: CASSPPGRMRGTEAFF. The CDR3 region has the DNA TGTGCCAGTAGTCCTCCTGGGCGAATGAGGGGCACTGAAGCTTTCTTT. The whole variable domain, filled in from reference TRBV19 and TRBJ1-1, reads DGGITQSPKYLFRKEGQNVTLSCEQNLNHDAMYWYRQDPGQGLRLIYYSQIVNDFQKGDIAEGYSVSREKKESFPLTVTSAQKNPTAFYLCASSPPGRMRGTEAFFGQGTRLTVV.

This clonotype was picked up many times. The rearrangement links TRBV2 to TRBJ2-1; TRBD2 matches 13 bases. Germline V gene lookup returns CDR1 SNHLY and CDR2 FYNNEI. The CDR3 consists of 17 residues. V trimming: 4 bases; J trimming: 8 bases; junction bases outside the gene matches: 11. Here the CDR3 DNA reads TGTGCCAGCAGTGCTTTCACCGGGACTAGCGGGACGCATGAGCAGTTCTTC. It is translated as CASSAFTGTSGTHEQFF.

The V and J genes are TRBV18 and TRBJ2-2, with TRBD2 identical over 10 bases. V was pared by 5 bases and J by 3 bases, with 6 bases of the junction left unmatched. The length of the CDR3 is 16 residues. CDR1 is KGHSH and CDR2 is LQKENI in the germline V gene. CDR3 sequence: CASSKKREGHTGELFF. Here the CDR3 DNA reads TGTGCCAGCTCAAAGAAGCGGGAGGGCCACACCGGGGAGCTGTTTTTT.

Turning to this clonotype: This could be a read error, since a much larger clone is one nucleotide away. This rearrangement joins TRBV9 to TRBJ2-2; D not resolved. This CDR3 contains 15 residues. CDR1 is SGDLS and CDR2 is YYNGEE in the germline V gene. CDR3 amino acids: CAGSVARGVSGELFF. The CDR3 DNA reads as TGTGCCGGCAGCGTAGCCAGAGGAGTTTCCGGGGAGCTGTTTTTT. Supplemented by reference TRBV9 and TRBJ2-2, the full variable domain reads DSGVTQTPKHLITATGQRVTLRCSPRSGDLSVYWYQQSLDQGLQFLIQYYNGEERAKGNILERFSAQQFPDLHSELNLSSLELGDSALYFCAGSVARGVSGELFFGEGSRLTVL.

This clonotype was detected ten times or more. The genes are TRBV3-1 and TRBJ2-1; D gene uncertain. The CDR3 is made up of 14 amino acids. V was cut by 4 bases and J by 0 bases, with 7 bases left in between. Germline V gene sequence: CDR1 LGHDT, CDR2 YNNKEL (reference sequence). CDR3: CASSPGSSYNEQFF. The CDR3 bases are TGTGCCAGCAGCCCCGGTAGCTCCTACAATGAGCAGTTCTTC.

This clonotype has only a few counts. This chain joins TRBV7-2 and TRBJ2-1, with unresolved D. The CDR3 contains 11 residues. V lost 8 bases and J 4 bases, leaving 6 bases between the germline ends. Germline lookup yields CDR1 SGHTA and CDR2 FQGNSA. In DNA form, the CDR3 reads TGTGCCAGCGAGCAATACAATGAGCAGTTCTTC. This sequence encodes CASEQYNEQFF. The full variable domain, with the rest looked up from reference TRBV7-2 and TRBJ2-1, is GAGVSQSPSNKVTEKGKDVELRCDPISGHTALYWYRQSLGQGLEFLIYFQGNSAPDKSGLPSDRFSAERTGGSVSTLTIQRTQQEDSAVYLCASEQYNEQFFGPGTRLTVL.

This clonotype was seen many times. The CDR3 is CASSYPTSGRRADTQYF. For the CDR3, the DNA is TGTGCCAGCAGCTATCCCACTAGCGGGAGAAGGGCAGATACGCAGTATTTT. The rearrangement links TRBV11-2 to TRBJ2-3; the match to TRBD2 covers 11 bases. Germline V gives CDR1 SGHAT, CDR2 FQNNGV. The CDR3 length is 17 residues. J was trimmed by 4 bases and V by 4 bases; bases with no gene match: 10.

This clonotype was seen many times. CDR3: CASSSLGQYSNQPQHF. CDR3 DNA: TGTGCCAGCAGTTCTCTTGGACAGTATAGCAATCAGCCCCAGCATTTT. This chain uses TRBV27 with TRBJ1-5; tentative D call: TRBD1 (6 bases). V lost 4 bases and J lost 0, with 13 bases in between. The CDR3 spans 16 residues. Germline-derived CDR1 and CDR2 are MNHEY and SMNVEV (reference sequence).

This clonotype was picked up many times. J is TRBJ1-6 and V is TRBV27; a weak D match, TRBD1 (5 bases). V was trimmed by 6 bases and J by 7 bases, leaving 10 bases between them. The CDR3 covers 13 residues. Germline loops: CDR1 MNHEY, CDR2 SMNVEV (reference sequence). CDR3 residues: CASRFRENSPLHF. Written as DNA, the CDR3 is TGTGCCAGCAGGTTCAGGGAGAATTCACCCCTCCACTTT.

This clonotype has at least ten counts. The chain carries TRBV29-1 and TRBJ2-1; the D is unclear. Per germline, CDR1 SQVTM and CDR2 ANQGSEA. The length of the CDR3 is 14 residues. The V end lost 4 bases, the J end lost 1 base, and 11 bases lay between the germline ends. The CDR3 sequence is CSVAVRSSYNEQFF. Written as DNA, the CDR3 is TGCAGCGTTGCGGTCAGGTCTTCCTACAATGAGCAGTTCTTC.

In its sample, this clonotype was seen many times. The chain is built from TRBV5-1 and TRBJ2-1; 8 bases line up with TRBD1. This CDR3 contains 16 residues. V gave up 4 bases and J gave up 8 bases; unmatched junction bases: 14. Per the germline V gene, CDR1 is SGHRS and CDR2 is YFSETQ. CDR3 sequence (DNA): TGCGCCAGCAGCCCAGACAGGGGTCAACCGTCGTATGAGCAGTTCTTC. This gives the protein CASSPDRGQPSYEQFF.

This clonotype was seen more than once but under ten times. The chain carries TRBV7-2 and TRBJ2-7; D might be TRBD2 (5 bases). The V end was cut by 1 base, the J end by 0 bases, with 10 bases between. This CDR3 comprises 15 residues. Per germline, CDR1 SGHTA and CDR2 FQGNSA. The CDR3 DNA reads as TGTGCCAGCAGCTTAGAGAGAGGGATCTCCTACGAGCAGTACTTC. This sequence encodes CASSLERGISYEQYF.

This clonotype was seen a handful of times. The V call is TRBV5-6, the J call TRBJ2-3; D ambiguous. Trimming took off 3 bases at V and 2 bases at J, with 13 bases between the two ends. This CDR3 has 15 amino acids. The germline V gene encodes CDR1 SGHDT and CDR2 YYEEEE. CDR3 sequence reads: CASSSINGHTDTQYF. The CDR3 region has the DNA TGTGCCAGCAGCTCAATCAACGGGCACACAGATACGCAGTATTTT.

This clonotype was found a few times. V and J are TRBV9 and TRBJ2-1, with D possibly matching TRBD2 (5 bases). Trimming took 3 bases from V and 3 from J, leaving 7 bases between them. The CDR3 runs to 13 residues. The germline CDR1 and CDR2 sequences are SGDLS and YYNGEE. The CDR3 DNA follows: TGTGCCAGCAGCGGAGGGATCTACAATGAGCAGTTCTTC. Translating it yields CASSGGIYNEQFF.

This clonotype showed up many times. The chain couples TRBV7-2 to TRBJ1-5; a possible D gene is TRBD1 (6 bases). The CDR3 extends over 18 amino acids. Germline loops: CDR1 SGHTA, CDR2 FQGNSA. V lost 0 bases to trimming and J lost 0 bases, with 15 bases between them. Written as DNA, the CDR3 is TGTGCCAGCAGCTTAGCGGGACACCTCCGATCTAGCAATCAGCCCCAGCATTTT. Protein: CASSLAGHLRSSNQPQHF.